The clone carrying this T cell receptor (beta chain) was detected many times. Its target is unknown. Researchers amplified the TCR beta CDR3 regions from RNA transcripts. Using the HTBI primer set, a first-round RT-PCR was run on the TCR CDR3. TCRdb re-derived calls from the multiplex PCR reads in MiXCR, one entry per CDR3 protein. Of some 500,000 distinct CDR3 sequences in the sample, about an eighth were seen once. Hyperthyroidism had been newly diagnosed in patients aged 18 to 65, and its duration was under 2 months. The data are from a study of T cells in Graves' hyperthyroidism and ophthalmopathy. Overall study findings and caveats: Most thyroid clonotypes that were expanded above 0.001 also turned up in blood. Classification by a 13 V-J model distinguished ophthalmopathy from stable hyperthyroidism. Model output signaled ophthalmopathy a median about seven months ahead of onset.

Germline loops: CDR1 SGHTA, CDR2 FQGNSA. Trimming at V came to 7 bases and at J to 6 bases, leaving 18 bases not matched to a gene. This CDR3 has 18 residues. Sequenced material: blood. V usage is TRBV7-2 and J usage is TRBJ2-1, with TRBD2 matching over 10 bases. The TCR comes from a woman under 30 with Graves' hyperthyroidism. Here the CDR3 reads CASTLRSLAGSLGNEQFF. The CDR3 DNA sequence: TGTGCCAGCACCTTGAGGTCACTAGCGGGAAGTTTAGGCAATGAGCAGTTCTTC.